Listed below are T cell receptor beta chains from one sample, sequenced in a study of T cells expressing NK-cell markers. With the 5' RACE reads reprocessed, TCRdb shows one record per CDR3 protein and no DNA. The sample table sets out around 550,000 distinct CDR3 sequences. Sequencing input: blood T cells: a sorted CD56 or NKG2C T cell subset, CD4+ or CD8+ T cells, or bulk PBMC T cells (not recorded which). These receptor sequences come from a young man in good health. Each CDR3 is given with its conserved first and last residue.

TRBJ1-2 TRBV9 CASSAELWSINYGYTF
TRBJ1-5 TRBV12-3/TRBV12-4 CASSRTGYSNQPQHF
TRBJ2-3 TRBV6-5 CASSYGLAVGDTQYF
TRBJ2-7 TRBV20-1 CSARGVAGGSYEQYF
TRBJ2-1 TRBV6-2/TRBV6-3 CASSYVRVVSYNEQFF
TRBJ2-5 TRBV12-3/TRBV12-4 CASSYVMETQYF
TRBJ2-5 TRBV7-9 CASSGGGHGTQYF
TRBJ1-2 TRBV12-3/TRBV12-4 CASTKGAHGYTF
TRBJ2-3 TRBV7-9 CASRSGTSGFGDTQYF
TRBJ2-2 TRBV6-5 CASSYLKGQGNTGELFF
TRBJ2-3 TRBV20-1 CSARGLAGATDTQYF
TRBJ2-5 TRBV10-3 CAISDQALKETQYF
TRBJ2-1 TRBV3-1 CASSPMGGEQFF
TRBJ2-1 TRBV6-5 CASSYSAGLAGPDNEQFF
TRBJ2-1 TRBV7-2 CASSLTPGGGHNEQFF
TRBJ1-2 TRBV6-1 CASSANGTSYGYTF
TRBJ2-3 TRBV5-1 CASRGTPTDTQYF
TRBJ2-3 TRBV6-2/TRBV6-3 CASSTDRQGMDTQYF
TRBJ2-7 TRBV7-9 CASCRSRGYEQYF
TRBJ2-3 TRBV2 CAIAPTGTSTDTQYF
TRBJ2-1 TRBV27 CASSARPGTKNYNEQFF
TRBJ2-1 TRBV25-1 CASSEGQGSYNEQFF
TRBJ1-5 TRBV5-8 CASSPNGGVGQPQHF
TRBJ2-7 TRBV7-6 CASSSSRSSYEQYF
TRBJ2-2 TRBV10-3 CAINGDTGELFF
TRBJ2-1 TRBV6-5 CASLTPGLQFF
TRBJ1-1 TRBV12-3/TRBV12-4 CASNTPPGNTEAFF
TRBJ2-1 TRBV2 CASSEGYNSYNEQFF
TRBJ2-7 TRBV9 CASSAYSSGATYEQYF
TRBJ2-6 TRBV29-1 CSAELTGANVLTF
TRBJ2-7 TRBV7-3 CASSTVAGGDEQYF
TRBJ2-6 TRBV5-1 CASSPGTGGSLSGANVLTF
TRBJ1-4 TRBV3-1 CASSQELRGRANEKLFF
TRBJ2-1 TRBV6-4 CASSDELAGREQFF
TRBJ2-1 TRBV5-5 CASSPGRTISYNEQFF
TRBJ2-2 TRBV20-1 CSADRVMAGELFF
TRBJ2-4 TRBV5-5 CASSLVGAALDIQYF
TRBJ2-3 TRBV11-2 CASSLRLASTDTQYF
TRBJ2-7 TRBV20-1 CSARDPGQGPGYEQYF
TRBJ2-3 TRBV7-2 CASSLGFPGQSTDTQYF
TRBJ2-1 TRBV2 CASSAMTATYNEQFF
TRBJ2-1 TRBV15 CATSRSLAGEQFF
TRBJ2-2 TRBV7-6 CASSLGGLGNTGELFF
TRBJ2-3 TRBV4-2 CASSQDVVAGATDTQYF
TRBJ2-7 TRBV12-3/TRBV12-4 CASSWGRGIYEQYF
TRBJ2-1 TRBV30 CAWSFAGRVYNEQFF
TRBJ2-3 TRBV20-1 CSANRDRVGVTQYF